The 20 T cell receptor beta chains below were found in one sample sequenced in a study of blood T cell repertoires in COVID-19. Sequenced by immunoSEQ multiplex PCR; TCRdb stores in-frame clones only, minus some. Among hundreds of thousands of clones listed, 88% were seen once. Sequenced input: peripheral blood. Receptors originate from a woman in her 70s with COVID-19, enrolled during active disease.

The gene calls are TRBV19 and TRBJ1-1, with D unclear. Germline V lookup: CDR1 LNHDA, CDR2 SQIVND (reference sequence). Trimming cost V 3 bases and J 0 bases, with 8 bases left between them. CDR3 size: 14 residues. The DNA of the CDR3 is TGTGCCAGTAGTATTCGGGTCATGAACACTGAAGCTTTCTTT. Translated, it gives CASSIRVMNTEAFF.

The chain employs TRBV4-2 and TRBJ2-3; possible D gene TRBD2, 6 bases. V was pared by 2 bases and J by 0 bases, with 9 bases between. Germline lookup yields CDR1 LGHNA and CDR2 YNFKEQ. The CDR3 has 15 amino acids. CDR3 bases: TGTGCCAGCAGCCAATATAGCGGTAGCACAGATACGCAGTATTTT. Amino acid sequence: CASSQYSGSTDTQYF.

V is TRBV6-1 and J is TRBJ2-3, with unresolved D. Trimming left V 2 bases short and J 4 bases short, with 16 bases between. The CDR3 totals 16 residues. Germline CDR1 reads MNHNS; CDR2 reads SASEGT. The CDR3 reads CASSELNPSSADTQYF. CDR3 nucleotides: TGTGCCAGCAGTGAATTAAACCCTTCTAGTGCAGATACGCAGTATTTT.

The rearrangement links TRBV2 to TRBJ2-7, with 7 positions matching TRBD2. Germline CDR1 SNHLY, CDR2 FYNNEI. The CDR3 consists of 16 residues. Trimming removed 6 bases from V and 6 bases from J; junction bases left unmatched: 17. CDR3 DNA sequence: TGTGCCAGCAGCTTATTCGGGGGGACCTACCCCCTCGAGCAGTACTTC. This encodes CASSLFGGTYPLEQYF.

For the CDR3, the DNA is TGCACCAGCAGTCCCAAAGAGGCGGGGGACCTCTACCACGAGCAGTACTTC. Protein: CTSSPKEAGDLYHEQYF. The chain couples TRBV1 to TRBJ2-7; the table's D call TRBD2 went unverified against the DNA. TRBV1 is noted as a pseudogene. This CDR3 has 17 amino acids.

The V gene is TRBV18, the J gene TRBJ2-1; D is perhaps TRBD1 (6 bases). CDR3 length: 16 residues. Germline CDR1 KGHSH, CDR2 LQKENI. The V end was cut by 3 bases, the J end by 8 bases, with 20 bases between. The CDR3 region is CASSPTGTQGAHEQFF. The DNA of the CDR3 is TGTGCCAGCTCACCTACCGGGACACAGGGAGCCCATGAGCAGTTCTTC.

The chain couples TRBV10-3 to TRBJ1-3; no reliable D call. CDR1 is ENHRY, CDR2 SYGVKD, per germline. Trimming took 5 bases from V and 0 from J, leaving 11 bases between them. This CDR3 is 15 amino acids long. CDR3 sequence (DNA): TGTGCCATCAGTTCTTCAGGAACCTCTGGAAACACCATATATTTT. This sequence encodes CAISSSGTSGNTIYF.

The chain combines TRBV10-3 with TRBJ2-7; maybe TRBD1 (6 bases). The CDR3 consists of 15 residues. Germline V CDR1 and CDR2: ENHRY, SYGVKD. V lost 4 bases and J 3 bases, leaving 16 bases between the germline ends. The CDR3 bases are TGTGCCATCAGTGGCCTTGAACAGGGCGTCTACGAGCAGTACTTC. This translates into CAISGLEQGVYEQYF.

V and J are TRBV7-2 and TRBJ2-1, with TRBD1 as a possible D gene (6 bases). The germline V gene has CDR1 SGHTA and CDR2 FQGNSA. The CDR3 loop spans 15 amino acids. Trimming cost V 3 bases and J 7 bases, with 16 bases left between them. CDR3 amino acids: CASSFQGSVWNEQFF. The CDR3, as DNA: TGTGCCAGCAGCTTCCAGGGGTCAGTCTGGAATGAGCAGTTCTTC.

The V and J genes are TRBV5-6 and TRBJ2-3, with TRBD2 matching over 13 bases. V lost 6 bases to trimming and J lost 8 bases; unmatched junction nucleotides: 9. Germline CDR1 and CDR2: SGHDT and YYEEEE. CDR3 length equals 15 residues. CDR3 region: CASKPGLAGDSTQYF. CDR3 sequence (DNA): TGTGCCAGCAAACCCGGACTAGCGGGGGATAGTACGCAGTATTTT. Drawing the rest from reference TRBV5-6 and TRBJ2-3, the complete variable domain is DAGVTQSPTHLIKTRGQQVTLRCSPKSGHDTVSWYQQALGQGPQFIFQYYEEEERQRGNFPDRFSGHQFPNYSSELNVNALLLGDSALYLCASKPGLAGDSTQYFGPGTRLTVL.

This sequence joins TRBV27 and TRBJ2-7, with TRBD1 identical over 8 bases. J gave up 2 bases and V 5 bases, and 2 bases lay outside the gene matches. The CDR3 has 13 residues. Germline V gene lookup returns CDR1 MNHEY and CDR2 SMNVEV (reference sequence). The CDR3 DNA reads as TGTGCCAGCAGTACGACAGGGGCCTACGAGCAGTACTTC. Translating it yields CASSTTGAYEQYF.

The chain employs TRBV7-9 and TRBJ2-3, with D maybe TRBD2 (5 bases). The length of the CDR3 is 17 residues. V was clipped by 5 bases and J by 3 bases, with 21 bases between them. Germline CDR1 is SEHNR and CDR2 is FQNEAQ (reference sequence). The CDR3 is CASSRLRTGMGTDTQYF. DNA of the CDR3: TGTGCCAGCAGCCGATTAAGGACGGGGATGGGAACAGATACGCAGTATTTT. The full variable domain, its missing parts supplied by reference TRBV7-9 and TRBJ2-3, is DTGVSQNPRHKITKRGQNVTFRCDPISEHNRLYWYRQTLGQGPEFLTYFQNEAQLEKSRLLSDRFSAERPKGSFSTLEIQRTEQGDSAMYLCASSRLRTGMGTDTQYFGPGTRLTVL.

The gene calls are TRBV7-2 and TRBJ2-7; 8 bases align to TRBD2. The CDR3 is 15 amino acids. Germline lookup yields CDR1 SGHTA and CDR2 FQGNSA. Trimming at V came to 5 bases and at J to 1 base, leaving 7 bases not matched to a gene. Written as DNA, the CDR3 is TGTGCCAGCAGCCGGGGGGGGCAGACTTCCTACGAGCAGTACTTC. It codes for CASSRGGQTSYEQYF. The entire variable domain, with the rest obtained from reference TRBV7-2 and TRBJ2-7, is as follows: GAGVSQSPSNKVTEKGKDVELRCDPISGHTALYWYRQSLGQGLEFLIYFQGNSAPDKSGLPSDRFSAERTGGSVSTLTIQRTQQEDSAVYLCASSRGGQTSYEQYFGPGTRLTVT.

The chain combines TRBV2 with TRBJ1-5; no clear D. CDR1 and CDR2 (germline): SNHLY, FYNNEI. The CDR3 length is 13 residues. Trimming removed 0 bases from V and 11 bases from J, with 11 bases in between. CDR3 in amino acids: CASSEAWAGAQHF. The CDR3 nucleotides read TGTGCCAGCAGTGAAGCGTGGGCCGGGGCCCAGCATTTT.

The V call is TRBV9, the J call TRBJ1-6; D remains unclear. This CDR3 has 14 amino acids. Trimming took off 0 bases at V and 10 bases at J, with 11 bases between the two ends. Germline assignment: CDR1 SGDLS and CDR2 YYNGEE. CDR3 sequence: CASSVDSSASPLHF. CDR3 nucleotides: TGTGCCAGCAGCGTAGACAGTAGTGCGTCACCCCTCCACTTT.

This sequence joins TRBV28 and TRBJ1-2; maybe TRBD1 (6 bases). The germline V gene has CDR1 MDHEN and CDR2 SYDVKM. The V and J ends lost 7 bases and 4 bases respectively, with 19 bases between them. CDR3 size: 15 residues. The DNA for the CDR3 is TGTGCCAGCACCCCAGCGGGGGCCGAGGGCTATGGCTACACCTTC. Translating gives CASTPAGAEGYGYTF.

The chain joins TRBV7-2 to TRBJ2-3; a weak D match, TRBD2 (5 bases). The V and J ends lost 5 bases and 1 base respectively, with 10 bases between them. The CDR3 has 14 residues. Germline CDR1 is SGHTA and CDR2 is FQGNSA. The CDR3 nucleotides are TGTGCCAGCAGCCCCACTAGGGGCACAGATACGCAGTATTTT. Amino acid sequence: CASSPTRGTDTQYF.

In this sample, this clone turned up a few times. This chain joins TRBV7-2 and TRBJ1-2, with 8 bases aligning to TRBD1. Germline V gene lookup returns CDR1 SGHTA and CDR2 FQGNSA. This CDR3 has 15 residues. The junction had 8 bases not matched to a gene; V was cut back by 4 bases and J by 4 bases. Written as DNA, the CDR3 is TGTGCCAGCAGCTCCCCTTCAGGGGGCCTCTATGGCTACACCTTC. Translated: CASSSPSGGLYGYTF.

The chain's CDR3 is CASRLAGTRGEQFF. In nucleotides, the CDR3 is TGTGCCAGCAGGTTAGCGGGGACTCGAGGTGAGCAGTTCTTC. This chain joins TRBV27 and TRBJ2-1; 8 bases match TRBD2. This CDR3 has 14 amino acids. Trimming removed 6 bases from V and 9 bases from J; junction bases left unmatched: 10. CDR1 is MNHEY, CDR2 SMNVEV, per germline (reference sequence).

This chain links TRBV24-1 with TRBJ2-2; a weak D match, TRBD1 (6 bases). This CDR3 is 15 amino acids long. With 5 bases removed from V and 7 bases from J, the gap between germline ends came to 16 bases. The germline gives CDR1 KGHDR, CDR2 SFDVKD. CDR3 residues: CATSGPEQGNGELFF. The CDR3 DNA reads TGTGCCACCAGTGGTCCTGAACAGGGAAACGGGGAGCTGTTTTTT.